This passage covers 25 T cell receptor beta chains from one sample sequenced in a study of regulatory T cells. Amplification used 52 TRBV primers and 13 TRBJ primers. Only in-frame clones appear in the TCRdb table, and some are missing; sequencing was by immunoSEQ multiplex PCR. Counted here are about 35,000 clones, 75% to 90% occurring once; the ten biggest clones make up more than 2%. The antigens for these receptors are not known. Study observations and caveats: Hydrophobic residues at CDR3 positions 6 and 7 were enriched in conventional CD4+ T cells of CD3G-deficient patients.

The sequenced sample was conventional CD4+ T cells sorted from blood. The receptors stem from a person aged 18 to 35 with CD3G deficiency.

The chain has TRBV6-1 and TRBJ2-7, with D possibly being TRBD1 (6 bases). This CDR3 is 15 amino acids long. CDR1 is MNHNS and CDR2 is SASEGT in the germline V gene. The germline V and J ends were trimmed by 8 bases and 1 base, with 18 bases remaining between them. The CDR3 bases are TGTGCCAGCTCCCTCCAGGGACACCTGTCCTACGAGCAGTACTTC. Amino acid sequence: CASSLQGHLSYEQYF.

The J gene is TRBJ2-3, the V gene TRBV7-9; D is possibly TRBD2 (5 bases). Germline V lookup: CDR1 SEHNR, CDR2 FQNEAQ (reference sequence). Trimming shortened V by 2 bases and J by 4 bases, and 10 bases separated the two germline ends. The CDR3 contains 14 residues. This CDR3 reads CASSLREGPDTQYF. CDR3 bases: TGTGCCAGCAGCTTACGCGAGGGCCCAGATACGCAGTATTTT. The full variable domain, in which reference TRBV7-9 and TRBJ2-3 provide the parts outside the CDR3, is DTGVSQNPRHKITKRGQNVTFRCDPISEHNRLYWYRQTLGQGPEFLTYFQNEAQLEKSRLLSDRFSAERPKGSFSTLEIQRTEQGDSAMYLCASSLREGPDTQYFGPGTRLTVL.

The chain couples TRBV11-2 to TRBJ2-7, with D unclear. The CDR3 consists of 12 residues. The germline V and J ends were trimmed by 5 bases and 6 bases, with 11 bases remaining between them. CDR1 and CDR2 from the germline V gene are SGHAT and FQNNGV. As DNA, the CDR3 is TGTGCCAGCAGCAATAGGTATTCCGAGCAGTACTTC. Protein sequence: CASSNRYSEQYF.

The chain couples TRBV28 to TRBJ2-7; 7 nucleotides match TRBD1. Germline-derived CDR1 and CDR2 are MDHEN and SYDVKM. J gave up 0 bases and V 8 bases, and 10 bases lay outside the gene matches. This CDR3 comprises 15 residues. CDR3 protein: CASGRQGFSSYEQYF. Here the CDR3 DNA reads TGTGCCAGCGGACGACAGGGTTTCAGCTCCTACGAGCAGTACTTC. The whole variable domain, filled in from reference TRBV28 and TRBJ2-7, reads DVKVTQSSRYLVKRTGEKVFLECVQDMDHENMFWYRQDPGLGLRLIYFSYDVKMKEKGDIPEGYSVSREKKERFSLILESASTNQTSMYLCASGRQGFSSYEQYFGPGTRLTVT.

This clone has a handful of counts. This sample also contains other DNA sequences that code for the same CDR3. The CDR3 loop is CASSLDDTEAFF. DNA of the CDR3: TGTGCCAGCAGCTTAGACGACACTGAAGCTTTCTTT. The chain has TRBV7-9 and TRBJ1-1; D is unresolved. The CDR3 spans 12 residues. The germline V gene encodes CDR1 SEHNR and CDR2 FQNEAQ (reference sequence). Trimming took 1 base from V and 3 from J, leaving 3 bases between them.

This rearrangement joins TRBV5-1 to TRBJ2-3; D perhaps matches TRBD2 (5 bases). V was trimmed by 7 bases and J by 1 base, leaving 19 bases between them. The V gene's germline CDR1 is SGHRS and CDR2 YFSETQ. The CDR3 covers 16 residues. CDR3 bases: TGCGCCAGCTCCCCGGGAAGTTCTCTCGGCACAGATACGCAGTATTTT. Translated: CASSPGSSLGTDTQYF.

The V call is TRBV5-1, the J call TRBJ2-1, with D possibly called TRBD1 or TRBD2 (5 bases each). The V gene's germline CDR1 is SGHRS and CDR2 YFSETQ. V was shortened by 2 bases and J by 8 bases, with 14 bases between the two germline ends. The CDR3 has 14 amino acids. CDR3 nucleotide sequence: TGCGCCAGCAGCTTCGCCAGCCTGGGGGATGAGCAGTTCTTC. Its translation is CASSFASLGDEQFF. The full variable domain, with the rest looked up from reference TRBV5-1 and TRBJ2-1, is KAGVTQTPRYLIKTRGQQVTLSCSPISGHRSVSWYQQTPGQGLQFLFEYFSETQRNKGNFPGRFSGRQFSNSRSEMNVSTLELGDSALYLCASSFASLGDEQFFGPGTRLTVL.

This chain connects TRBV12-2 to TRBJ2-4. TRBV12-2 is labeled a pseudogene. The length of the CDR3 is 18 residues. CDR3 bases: TGTGCAAGTCGCCCGATCAGAAGGGTGATGATATCCAAAAACATTCAGTACTTC. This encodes CASRPIRRVMISKNIQYF.

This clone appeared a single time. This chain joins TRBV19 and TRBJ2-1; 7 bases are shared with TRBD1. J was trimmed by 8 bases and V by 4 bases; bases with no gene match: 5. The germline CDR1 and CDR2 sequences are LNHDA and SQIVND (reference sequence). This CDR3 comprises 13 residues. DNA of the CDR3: TGTGCCAGTAGTAGACGAACAGGGGATGAGCAGTTCTTC. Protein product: CASSRRTGDEQFF.

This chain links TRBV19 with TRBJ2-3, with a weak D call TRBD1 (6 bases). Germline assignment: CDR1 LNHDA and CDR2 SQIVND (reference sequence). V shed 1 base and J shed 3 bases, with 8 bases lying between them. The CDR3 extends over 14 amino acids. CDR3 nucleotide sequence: TGTGCCAGTAGTATAGGAGGGGGTACAGATACGCAGTATTTT. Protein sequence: CASSIGGGTDTQYF. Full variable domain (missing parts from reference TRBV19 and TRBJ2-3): DGGITQSPKYLFRKEGQNVTLSCEQNLNHDAMYWYRQDPGQGLRLIYYSQIVNDFQKGDIAEGYSVSREKKESFPLTVTSAQKNPTAFYLCASSIGGGTDTQYFGPGTRLTVL.

This CDR3 is CASSSSVSYEQYF. DNA for the CDR3: TGTGCCAGCAGTTCCTCGGTCTCCTACGAGCAGTACTTC. This chain uses TRBV6-6 with TRBJ2-5; D remains unclear. The J call is uncertain, as TRBJ2-7 better fits the DNA end. CDR3 length: 13 residues. Germline lookup yields CDR1 MNHNY and CDR2 SVGAGI (reference sequence).

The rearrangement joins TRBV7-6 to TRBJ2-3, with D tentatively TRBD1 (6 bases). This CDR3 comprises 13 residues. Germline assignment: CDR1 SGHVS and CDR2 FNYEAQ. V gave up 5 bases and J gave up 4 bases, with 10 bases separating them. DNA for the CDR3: TGTGCCAGCAGCAAAGAGGGGGCAGATACGCAGTATTTT. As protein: CASSKEGADTQYF.

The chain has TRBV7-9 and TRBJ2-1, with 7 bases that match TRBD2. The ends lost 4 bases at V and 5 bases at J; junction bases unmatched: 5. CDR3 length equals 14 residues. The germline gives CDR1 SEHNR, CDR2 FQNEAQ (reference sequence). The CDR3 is CASSSGRGHNEQFF. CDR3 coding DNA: TGTGCCAGCAGCTCAGGGAGGGGCCACAATGAGCAGTTCTTC.

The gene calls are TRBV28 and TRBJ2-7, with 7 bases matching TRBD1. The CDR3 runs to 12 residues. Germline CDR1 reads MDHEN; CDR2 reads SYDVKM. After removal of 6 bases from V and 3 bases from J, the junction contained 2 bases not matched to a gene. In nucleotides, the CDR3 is TGTGCCAGCAGCTCAGGGGGCTACGAGCAGTACTTC. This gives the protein CASSSGGYEQYF.

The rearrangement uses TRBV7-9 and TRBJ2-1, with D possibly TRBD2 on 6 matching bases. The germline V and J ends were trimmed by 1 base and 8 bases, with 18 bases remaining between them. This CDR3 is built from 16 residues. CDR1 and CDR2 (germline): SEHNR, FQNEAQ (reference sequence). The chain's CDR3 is CASSLGISGGRDEQFF. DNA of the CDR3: TGTGCCAGCAGCTTAGGAATATCCGGGGGAAGGGATGAGCAGTTCTTC.

CDR3 sequence reads: CASSSRGTDTQYF. In nucleotides, the CDR3 is TGTGCCAGCAGCTCCAGGGGGACAGATACGCAGTATTTT. This sequence joins TRBV11-2 and TRBJ2-3; 7 bases fit TRBD1. This CDR3 has 13 amino acids. J was trimmed by 3 bases and V by 4 bases; bases with no gene match: 1. CDR1 is SGHAT, CDR2 FQNNGV, per germline.

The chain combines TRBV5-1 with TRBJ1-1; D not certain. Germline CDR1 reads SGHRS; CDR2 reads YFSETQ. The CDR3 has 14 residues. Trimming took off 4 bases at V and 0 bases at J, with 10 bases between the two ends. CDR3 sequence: CASSRNDLNTEAFF. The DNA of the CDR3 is TGCGCCAGCAGCAGAAATGACTTGAACACTGAAGCTTTCTTT.

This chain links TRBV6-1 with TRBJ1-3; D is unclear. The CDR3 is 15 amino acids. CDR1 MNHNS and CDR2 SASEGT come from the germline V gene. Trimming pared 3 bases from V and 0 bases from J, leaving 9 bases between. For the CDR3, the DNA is TGTGCCAGCAGTGACCCCGCGGACTCTGGAAACACCATATATTTT. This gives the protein CASSDPADSGNTIYF.

DNA of the CDR3: TGTGCCAGCAGCTTAGAAAGAGGCAACGAGCAGTACTTC. As protein: CASSLERGNEQYF. This chain uses TRBV7-2 with TRBJ2-7; D is unclear. Germline assignment: CDR1 SGHTA and CDR2 FQGNSA. Trimming shortened V by 1 base and J by 5 bases, and 9 bases separated the two germline ends. The CDR3 totals 13 residues.

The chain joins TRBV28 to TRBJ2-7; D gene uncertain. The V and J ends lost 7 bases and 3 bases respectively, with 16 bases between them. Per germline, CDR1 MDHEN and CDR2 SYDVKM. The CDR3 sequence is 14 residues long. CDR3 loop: CASTFGYRFYEQYF. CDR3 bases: TGTGCCAGCACCTTTGGGTATAGATTCTACGAGCAGTACTTC.

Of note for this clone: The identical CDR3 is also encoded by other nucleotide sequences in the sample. CDR3: CASSPGRETQYF. The CDR3 DNA reads as TGTGCCAGCTCACCGGGCCGGGAGACCCAGTACTTC. The chain recombines TRBV18 with TRBJ2-5, with no clear D. CDR1 KGHSH and CDR2 LQKENI come from the germline V gene. CDR3 size: 12 residues. The V end lost 3 bases, the J end lost 5 bases, and 7 bases lay between the germline ends.

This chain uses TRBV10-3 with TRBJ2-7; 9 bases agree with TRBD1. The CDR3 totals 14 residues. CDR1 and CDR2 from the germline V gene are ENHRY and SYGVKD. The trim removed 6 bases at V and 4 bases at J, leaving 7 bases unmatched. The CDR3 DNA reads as TGTGCCATCAGACCGGGACAGGGCTCTTACGAGCAGTACTTC. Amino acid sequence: CAIRPGQGSYEQYF.

CDR3 bases: TGTGCCAGCAGCTTAGGTAGCGGGAGGTCGGCTGAGCAGTTCTTC. The encoded protein is CASSLGSGRSAEQFF. The rearrangement links TRBV7-9 to TRBJ2-1; 10 bases align to TRBD2. The CDR3 consists of 15 residues. CDR1 is SEHNR and CDR2 is FQNEAQ in the germline V gene (reference sequence). With V trimmed by 1 base and J by 9 bases, 6 bases remained unmatched. Filled out from reference TRBV7-9 and TRBJ2-1, the complete variable domain reads DTGVSQNPRHKITKRGQNVTFRCDPISEHNRLYWYRQTLGQGPEFLTYFQNEAQLEKSRLLSDRFSAERPKGSFSTLEIQRTEQGDSAMYLCASSLGSGRSAEQFFGPGTRLTVL.

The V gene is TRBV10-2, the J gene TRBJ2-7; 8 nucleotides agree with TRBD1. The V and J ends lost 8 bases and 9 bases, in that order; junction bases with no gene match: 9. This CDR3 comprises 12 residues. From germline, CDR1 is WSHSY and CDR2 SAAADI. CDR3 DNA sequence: TGCGCCAGCGGAACCCGACAGGGGAGGCAGTACTTC. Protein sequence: CASGTRQGRQYF.

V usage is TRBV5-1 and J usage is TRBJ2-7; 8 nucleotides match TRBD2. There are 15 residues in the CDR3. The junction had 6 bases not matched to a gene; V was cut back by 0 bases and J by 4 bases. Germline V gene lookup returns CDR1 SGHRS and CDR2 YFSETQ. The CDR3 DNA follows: TGCGCCAGCAGCTTGGCCCCGGGGGGGTTGTACGAGCAGTACTTC. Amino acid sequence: CASSLAPGGLYEQYF.